The 6 T cell receptor beta chains given below trace back to one sample, sequenced in a study of shared T cell receptors in the human thymus. TCRdb's table, derived via immunoSEQ multiplex PCR, lists solely in-frame clones and lacks some. The sample has hundreds of thousands of clones, approximately 90% seen once. The same sample was also used in a study of human thymus T cells.

The sample was thymocytes. The receptor set was obtained from a boy younger than two with a congenital heart defect.

For this clone: The same CDR3 also results from other DNA sequences found in this sample. The chain couples TRBV7-2 to TRBJ2-7; a weak D match, TRBD1 (5 bases). V was cut by 2 bases and J by 3 bases, with 8 bases left in between. The CDR3 sequence is 13 residues long. Germline V lookup: CDR1 SGHTA, CDR2 FQGNSA. The CDR3 sequence is CASSLRDSYEQYF. CDR3 nucleotides: TGTGCCAGCAGCTTACGAGACAGCTACGAGCAGTACTTC.

CDR3 bases: TGTGCCAGCAGCTTACAATCCCCAACTAGCGGGAGGTCCTACAATGAGCAGTTCTTC. It translates to CASSLQSPTSGRSYNEQFF. The gene calls are TRBV7-2 and TRBJ2-1, with 12 bases matching TRBD2. Per the germline V gene, CDR1 is SGHTA and CDR2 is FQGNSA. The CDR3 totals 19 residues. The J segment lost 1 base and the V segment lost 2 bases, leaving 9 bases of the junction unmatched.

This clone was observed a handful of times. The rearrangement links TRBV28 to TRBJ2-1; possibly TRBD2 for D (5 bases). Germline V gene sequence: CDR1 MDHEN, CDR2 SYDVKM. The ends were cut back, 11 bases at V and 5 bases at J, with 13 bases in the middle. The CDR3 length is 12 residues. The CDR3 reads CAGGLADNEQFF. In nucleotides, the CDR3 is TGTGCCGGCGGACTGGCCGACAATGAGCAGTTCTTC.

This rearrangement joins TRBV4-2 to TRBJ2-3; 9 nucleotides match TRBD2. The CDR3 is 16 residues long. Per the germline V gene, CDR1 is LGHNA and CDR2 is YNFKEQ. Unmatched junction bases numbered 5, after V lost 2 bases and J lost 2 bases. The CDR3 sequence: CASSQLAGDSTDTQYF. The CDR3 nucleotides read TGTGCCAGCAGCCAATTAGCGGGGGATTCCACAGATACGCAGTATTTT.

J is TRBJ1-1 and V is TRBV11-2; D not resolved. Germline V lookup: CDR1 SGHAT, CDR2 FQNNGV. The CDR3 sequence is 15 residues long. Trimming removed 4 bases at V and 0 bases at J, with 12 bases between. CDR3 sequence: CASSCYGGVNTEAFF. CDR3 nucleotides: TGTGCCAGCAGCTGCTATGGAGGTGTGAACACTGAAGCTTTCTTT.

The chain has TRBV4-3 and TRBJ1-4; maybe TRBD1 (6 bases). The germline V gene encodes CDR1 LGHNA and CDR2 YSLEER. The V end lost 4 bases, the J end lost 6 bases, and 15 bases lay between the germline ends. The CDR3 sequence is 15 residues long. The chain's CDR3 is CASSLYRVWDEKLFF. For the CDR3, the DNA is TGCGCCAGCAGCCTGTACAGGGTATGGGATGAAAAACTGTTTTTT.